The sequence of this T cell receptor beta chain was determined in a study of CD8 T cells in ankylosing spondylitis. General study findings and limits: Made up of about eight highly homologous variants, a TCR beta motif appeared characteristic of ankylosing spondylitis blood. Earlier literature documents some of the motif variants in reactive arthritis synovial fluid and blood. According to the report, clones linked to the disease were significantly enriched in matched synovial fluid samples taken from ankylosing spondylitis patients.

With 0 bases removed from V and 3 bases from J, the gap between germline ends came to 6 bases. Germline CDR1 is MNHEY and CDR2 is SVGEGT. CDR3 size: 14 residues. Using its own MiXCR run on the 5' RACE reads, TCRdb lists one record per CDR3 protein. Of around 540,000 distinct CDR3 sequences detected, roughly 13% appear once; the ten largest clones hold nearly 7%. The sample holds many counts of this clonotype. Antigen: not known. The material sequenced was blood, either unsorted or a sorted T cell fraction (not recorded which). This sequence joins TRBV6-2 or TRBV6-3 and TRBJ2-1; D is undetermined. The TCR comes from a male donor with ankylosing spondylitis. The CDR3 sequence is CASSYSNNYNEQFF. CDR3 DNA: TGTGCCAGCAGTTACTCGAATAACTACAATGAGCAGTTCTTC.